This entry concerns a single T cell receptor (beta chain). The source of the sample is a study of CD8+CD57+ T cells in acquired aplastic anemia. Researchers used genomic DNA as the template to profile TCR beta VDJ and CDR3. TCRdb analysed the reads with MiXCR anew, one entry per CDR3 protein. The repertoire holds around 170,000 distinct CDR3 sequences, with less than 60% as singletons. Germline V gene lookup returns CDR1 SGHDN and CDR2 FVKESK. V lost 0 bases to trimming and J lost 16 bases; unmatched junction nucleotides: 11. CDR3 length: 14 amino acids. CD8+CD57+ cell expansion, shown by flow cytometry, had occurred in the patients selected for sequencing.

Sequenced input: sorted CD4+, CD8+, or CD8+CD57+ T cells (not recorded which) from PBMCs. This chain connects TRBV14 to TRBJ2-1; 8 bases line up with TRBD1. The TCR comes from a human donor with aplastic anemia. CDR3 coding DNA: TGTGCCAGCAGCCAAGACCAACCGTCCAGGGGGCACTTCTTC. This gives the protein CASSQDQPSRGHFF.